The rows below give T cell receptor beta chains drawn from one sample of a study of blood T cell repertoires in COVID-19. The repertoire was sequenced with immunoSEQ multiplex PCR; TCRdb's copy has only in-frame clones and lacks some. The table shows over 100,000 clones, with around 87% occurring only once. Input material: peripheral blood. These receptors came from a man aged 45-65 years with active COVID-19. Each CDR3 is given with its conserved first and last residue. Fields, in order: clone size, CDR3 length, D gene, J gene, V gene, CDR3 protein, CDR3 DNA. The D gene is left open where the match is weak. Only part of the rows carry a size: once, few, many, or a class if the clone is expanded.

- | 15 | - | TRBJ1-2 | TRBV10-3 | CAIGTNRALIGGYTF | TGTGCCATCGGGACTAACAGGGCGCTGATCGGTGGCTACACCTTC
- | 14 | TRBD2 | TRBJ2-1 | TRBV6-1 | CASSERGGPNEQFF | TGTGCCAGTTCCGAGCGGGGGGGCCCTAATGAGCAGTTCTTC
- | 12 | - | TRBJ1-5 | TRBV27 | CASSLRGQPQHF | TGTGCCAGCAGTTTAAGGGGTCAGCCCCAGCATTTT
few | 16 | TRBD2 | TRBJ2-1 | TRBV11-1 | CASSSLTSGGVDEQFF | TGTGCCAGCAGCTCCCTGACTAGCGGGGGGGTCGATGAGCAGTTCTTC
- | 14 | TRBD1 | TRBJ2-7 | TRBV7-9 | CASSSGTGRYEQYF | TGTGCCAGCAGCTCAGGGACAGGGCGGTACGAGCAGTACTTC
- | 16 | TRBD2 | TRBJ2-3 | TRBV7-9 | CASSPGGGLSTDTQYF | TGTGCCAGCAGCCCCGGGGGGGGGTTGAGCACAGATACGCAGTATTTT
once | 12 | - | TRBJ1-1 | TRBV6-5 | CASIRGPTEAFF | TGTGCCAGCATCCGAGGCCCCACTGAAGCTTTCTTT
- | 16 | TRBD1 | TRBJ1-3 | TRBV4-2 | CASSQIDRGKGNTIYF | TGTGCCAGCAGCCAGATCGACAGGGGGAAGGGAAACACCATATATTTT
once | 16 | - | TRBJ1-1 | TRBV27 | CASSRGSRGSRTEAFF | TGTGCCAGCAGTCGAGGGTCCAGGGGCTCGAGGACTGAAGCTTTCTTT
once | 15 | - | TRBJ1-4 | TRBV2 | CASSEYSSSVEKLFF | TGTGCCAGCAGTGAGTATAGCAGCTCGGTAGAAAAACTGTTTTTT
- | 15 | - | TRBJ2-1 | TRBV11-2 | CASTHMRGGSGEQFF | TGTGCCAGCACCCATATGAGGGGGGGAAGCGGAGAGCAGTTCTTC
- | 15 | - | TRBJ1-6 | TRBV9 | CASSVNPRQLSPLHF | TGTGCCAGCAGCGTAAATCCCCGACAGCTGTCACCCCTCCACTTT
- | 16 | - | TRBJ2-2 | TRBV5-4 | CASSLETTVSTGELFF | TGTGCCAGCAGCTTGGAAACGACAGTCAGCACCGGGGAGCTGTTTTTT